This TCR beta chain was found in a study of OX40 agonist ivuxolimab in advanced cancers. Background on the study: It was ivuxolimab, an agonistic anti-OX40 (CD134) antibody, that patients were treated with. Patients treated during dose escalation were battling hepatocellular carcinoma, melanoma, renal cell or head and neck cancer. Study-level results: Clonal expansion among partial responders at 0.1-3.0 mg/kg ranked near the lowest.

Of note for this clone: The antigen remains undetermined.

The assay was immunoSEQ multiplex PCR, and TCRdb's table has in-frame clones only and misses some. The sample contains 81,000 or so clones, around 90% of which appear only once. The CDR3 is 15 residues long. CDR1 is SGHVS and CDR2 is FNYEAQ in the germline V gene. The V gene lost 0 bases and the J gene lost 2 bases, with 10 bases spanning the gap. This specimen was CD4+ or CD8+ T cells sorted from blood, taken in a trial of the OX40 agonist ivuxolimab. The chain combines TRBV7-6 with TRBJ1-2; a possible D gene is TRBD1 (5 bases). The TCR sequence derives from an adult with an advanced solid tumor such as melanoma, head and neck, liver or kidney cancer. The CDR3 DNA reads TGTGCCAGCAGCTTAGCGGGGGTTACAAACTATGGCTACACCTTC. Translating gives CASSLAGVTNYGYTF.